This TCR beta chain was obtained from a study of monozygotic twins with inflammatory bowel disease. Via template switching, UMIs carrying a 6-nucleotide sample barcode were introduced. TCRdb reworked the 5' RACE reads into one entry per CDR3 protein, no DNA. The sample totals approximately 330,000 distinct CDR3 sequences. The CDR3 loop spans 14 amino acids. CDR1 and CDR2 from the germline V gene are DFQATT and SNEGSKA (reference sequence). Without any T cell sorting, total RNA was isolated from whole blood. The V and J genes are TRBV20-1 and TRBJ2-1; TCRdb gives TRBD2 as the D gene, but with no DNA this cannot be confirmed. The sample consisted of blood. The source of this sequence is a human donor with ulcerative colitis or Crohn's disease, or a healthy co-twin of an affected twin (not recorded which). The CDR3: CSAASGREYNEQFF.